A single sample is the source of the 20 T cell receptor beta chains below, sequenced in a study of blood T cell repertoires in COVID-19. Libraries were prepared by immunoSEQ multiplex PCR; TCRdb keeps only in-frame clonotypes and omits some of them. The top ten clones hold more than 3% of a sample with over 200,000 clones, over 70% of them seen once. The sample taken for sequencing was PBMCs or T cells enriched from blood (not recorded which). These receptors were taken from a woman in her 30s who had been exposed to COVID-19.

This clone has a single count. CDR3 in amino acids: CASSQFRSGRSSGANVLTF. CDR3 nucleotides: TGTGCCAGCAGCCAATTCAGGTCAGGGAGGAGCTCTGGGGCCAACGTCCTGACTTTC. The chain has TRBV3-1 (or the pseudogene TRBV3-2) and TRBJ2-6; the D gene is possibly TRBD2 (6 bases). The germline gives CDR1 LGHDT, CDR2 YNNKEL (reference sequence). Trimming pared 2 bases from V and 0 bases from J, leaving 17 bases between. The CDR3 consists of 19 residues.

The genes are TRBV10-1 and TRBJ1-2; 7 nucleotides line up with TRBD1. The CDR3 totals 13 residues. CDR1 is WNHNN, CDR2 SYGVQD, per germline (reference sequence). The junction had 3 bases not matched to a gene; V was cut back by 4 bases and J by 4 bases. CDR3 protein: CASSAWTGYGYTF. The CDR3 DNA follows: TGCGCCAGCAGTGCCTGGACAGGCTATGGCTACACCTTC.

Concerning this clone: In the same sample, other DNA sequences code for this CDR3. This chain joins TRBV24-1 and TRBJ1-5; a possible D gene is TRBD1 (6 bases). V was trimmed by 3 bases and J by 1 base, leaving 6 bases between them. Germline V gene sequence: CDR1 KGHDR, CDR2 SFDVKD. The CDR3 spans 14 residues. The CDR3 region is CATSDTGSNQPQHF. DNA for the CDR3: TGTGCCACCAGTGATACAGGGAGCAATCAGCCCCAGCATTTT.

The rearrangement joins TRBV5-4 to TRBJ1-6, with D perhaps TRBD1 (5 bases). Germline V gene lookup returns CDR1 SGHNT and CDR2 YYREEE (reference sequence). The CDR3 runs 15 residues. Trimming left V 4 bases short and J 10 bases short, with 18 bases between. CDR3 region: CASSEKTAISSPLHF. DNA for the CDR3: TGTGCCAGCAGCGAAAAGACAGCGATCTCCTCACCCCTCCACTTT.

The genes are TRBV19 and TRBJ1-1; TRBD1 might be the D (5 bases). Looked up from germline, CDR1 is LNHDA and CDR2 is SQIVND (reference sequence). V shed 3 bases and J shed 4 bases, with 9 bases lying between them. The CDR3 extends over 13 amino acids. The CDR3 coding sequence is TGTGCCAGTAGTATCGGGGGGTTCACTGAAGCTTTCTTT. Amino acid sequence: CASSIGGFTEAFF. The complete variable domain, with remaining parts taken from reference TRBV19 and TRBJ1-1, reads DGGITQSPKYLFRKEGQNVTLSCEQNLNHDAMYWYRQDPGQGLRLIYYSQIVNDFQKGDIAEGYSVSREKKESFPLTVTSAQKNPTAFYLCASSIGGFTEAFFGQGTRLTVV.

This chain links TRBV19 with TRBJ2-3; D perhaps matches TRBD1 (6 bases). Trimming took off 2 bases at V and 4 bases at J, with 13 bases between the two ends. CDR3 length: 15 amino acids. In germline, CDR1 is LNHDA, CDR2 SQIVND (reference sequence). The CDR3 spells CASSIQGRVPDTQYF. The CDR3 DNA follows: TGTGCCAGTAGTATACAGGGGCGCGTCCCAGATACGCAGTATTTT. Using reference TRBV19 and TRBJ2-3 for the parts outside the CDR3, the full variable domain is DGGITQSPKYLFRKEGQNVTLSCEQNLNHDAMYWYRQDPGQGLRLIYYSQIVNDFQKGDIAEGYSVSREKKESFPLTVTSAQKNPTAFYLCASSIQGRVPDTQYFGPGTRLTVL.

This chain connects TRBV11-2 to TRBJ2-7; TRBD1 might be the D (5 bases). Germline V gives CDR1 SGHAT, CDR2 FQNNGV. V gave up 11 bases and J gave up 2 bases, with 13 bases separating them. This CDR3 contains 12 residues. The CDR3 sequence: CAGSTEPYEQYF. The CDR3 nucleotides are TGTGCCGGATCGACAGAACCCTACGAGCAGTACTTC.

The chain carries TRBV30 and TRBJ1-2, with D maybe TRBD1 (5 bases). This CDR3 contains 13 residues. The ends were cut back, 1 base at V and 8 bases at J, with 14 bases in the middle. CDR1 and CDR2 from the germline V gene are GTSNPN and SVGIG (reference sequence). The CDR3 sequence: CAWSAPQGLGYTF. DNA of the CDR3: TGTGCCTGGAGTGCACCCCAGGGATTGGGCTACACCTTC. Looking up the rest from reference TRBV30 and TRBJ1-2 gives the full variable domain: SQTIHQWPATLVQPVGSPLSLECTVEGTSNPNLYWYRQAAGRGLQLLFYSVGIGQISSEVPQNLSASRPQDRQFILSSKKLLLSDSGFYLCAWSAPQGLGYTFGSGTRLTVV.

This chain links TRBV11-2 with TRBJ2-7; D unclear. Trimming cost V 5 bases and J 8 bases, with 10 bases left between them. This CDR3 contains 11 residues. Per the germline V gene, CDR1 is SGHAT and CDR2 is FQNNGV. The CDR3 sequence: CASSGTVKQYF. CDR3 DNA: TGTGCCAGCAGCGGCACAGTGAAGCAGTACTTC.

This sequence joins TRBV19 and TRBJ1-1; D unclear. V was cut by 4 bases and J by 0 bases, with 6 bases left in between. CDR1 is LNHDA, CDR2 SQIVND, per germline (reference sequence). The CDR3 totals 13 residues. CDR3 loop: CASSTLMNTEAFF. In DNA form, the CDR3 reads TGTGCCAGTAGTACCCTAATGAACACTGAAGCTTTCTTT.

The V call is TRBV9, the J call TRBJ2-5; weak D call: TRBD2 (6 bases). Germline V gene sequence: CDR1 SGDLS, CDR2 YYNGEE. V lost 0 bases to trimming and J lost 4 bases, with 7 bases between them. CDR3 length: 13 amino acids. The CDR3 sequence is CASSVGGTETQYF. The CDR3 DNA reads TGTGCCAGCAGCGTAGGCGGGACAGAGACCCAGTACTTC.

The genes are TRBV7-9 and TRBJ2-5, with 7 nucleotides matching TRBD1. CDR3 length equals 14 residues. CDR1 and CDR2 from the germline V gene are SEHNR and FQNEAQ (reference sequence). Trimming took 5 bases from V and 5 from J; bases not matched to a gene: 8. The CDR3 coding sequence is TGTGCCAGCAGCCCCGGACAGGACTGGGAGACCCAGTACTTC. It specifies CASSPGQDWETQYF.

CDR3 DNA: TGTGCCAGCAGCTTAGGGCGCCGACCAGAGGAAAATGAGCAGTTCTTC. The encoded protein is CASSLGRRPEENEQFF. The genes are TRBV7-9 and TRBJ2-1; D not resolved. Per the germline V gene, CDR1 is SEHNR and CDR2 is FQNEAQ (reference sequence). The ends were cut back, 1 base at V and 7 bases at J, with 17 bases in the middle. The CDR3 spans 16 residues.

This clone was observed a few times. J is TRBJ2-7 and V is TRBV6-5; tentatively, D is TRBD1 (6 bases). V was clipped by 7 bases and J by 1 base, with 11 bases between them. There are 13 residues in the CDR3. Germline V gene sequence: CDR1 MNHEY, CDR2 SVGAGI. For the CDR3, the DNA is TGTGCCAGCAAGACGGGACAATCCTACGAGCAGTACTTC. The encoded protein is CASKTGQSYEQYF.

This clone showed up just once. The chain uses TRBV10-1 and TRBJ2-3; D perhaps matches TRBD2 (6 bases). The germline V and J ends were trimmed by 1 base and 8 bases, with 19 bases remaining between them. Looked up from germline, CDR1 is WNHNN and CDR2 is SYGVQD (reference sequence). The CDR3 sequence is 16 residues long. The CDR3 DNA reads as TGCGCCAGCAGTGAGTTGGGCGGGAAGGCGGTGGTTACGCAGTATTTT. Its translation is CASSELGGKAVVTQYF.

The V gene is TRBV19, the J gene TRBJ2-6; D remains ambiguous. Germline lookup yields CDR1 LNHDA and CDR2 SQIVND (reference sequence). This CDR3 is built from 12 residues. The germline V and J ends were trimmed by 8 bases and 2 bases, with 4 bases remaining between them. CDR3 sequence: CASSTGANVLTF. The CDR3 DNA reads TGTGCCAGTTCCACTGGGGCCAACGTCCTGACTTTC.

The genes are TRBV5-1 and TRBJ2-3; possibly TRBD1 for D (6 bases). Per germline, CDR1 SGHRS and CDR2 YFSETQ. Deletions cut 4 bases from V and 2 bases from J, with 17 bases between. The CDR3 is 16 residues long. DNA for the CDR3: TGCGCCAGCAGCCCGTGGGACAATAAAGACACAGATACGCAGTATTTT. This encodes CASSPWDNKDTDTQYF.

The J gene is TRBJ2-1, the V gene TRBV5-1; weak D call: TRBD1 (6 bases). The CDR3 has 12 amino acids. Germline assignment: CDR1 SGHRS and CDR2 YFSETQ. V lost 3 bases, J lost 7 bases, and 8 bases lay in between. The CDR3 is CASSWTANEQFF. CDR3 coding DNA: TGCGCCAGCAGCTGGACAGCAAATGAGCAGTTCTTC.

The gene calls are TRBV5-8 and TRBJ2-2; a weak D match, TRBD2 (8 bases). Germline V gene data show CDR1 as SGHTS and CDR2 as YDEGEE. This CDR3 spans 17 amino acids. Trimming took 9 bases from V and 2 from J, leaving 23 bases between them. CDR3 sequence reads: CATTTGGGRINTGELFF. The CDR3 DNA reads TGTGCCACAACAACGGGAGGGGGCCGAATTAACACCGGGGAGCTGTTTTTT.

This clone has just one count. This chain connects TRBV5-1 to TRBJ2-1, with a weak D call TRBD2 (6 bases). The germline V and J ends were trimmed by 3 bases and 5 bases, with 9 bases remaining between them. There are 13 residues in the CDR3. Per germline, CDR1 SGHRS and CDR2 YFSETQ. The CDR3 DNA sequence: TGCGCCAGCAGCTCGGGAGTTAACAATGAGCAGTTCTTC. As protein: CASSSGVNNEQFF. The whole variable domain, remainder taken from reference TRBV5-1 and TRBJ2-1, is KAGVTQTPRYLIKTRGQQVTLSCSPISGHRSVSWYQQTPGQGLQFLFEYFSETQRNKGNFPGRFSGRQFSNSRSEMNVSTLELGDSALYLCASSSGVNNEQFFGPGTRLTVL.